This T cell receptor beta chain was documented in a study of T-cell memory formation after mild COVID-19. TCRdb independently ran MiXCR on the 5' RACE reads; one entry per CDR3 protein. The repertoire includes 100,000 to 150,000 distinct CDR3 sequences, over 15% of them detected once, and 4.5% to 6.5% sits in the top ten. V was pared by 4 bases and J by 3 bases, with 11 bases between. From germline, CDR1 is SGHRS and CDR2 YFSETQ. This CDR3 region has 13 residues. Remarks on this clonotype: Its target is not known.

Study outcomes and limitations: CD4+ clones that contracted lay mainly in CM and EM; CD8+ ones lay in EMRA. Whereas later expanders leaned CD4+, clones contracting day 15 to 85 showed a balanced CD4/CD8 makeup. Cross-reactive memory seemingly joined, as some responding clones were found in pre-infection memory. Clones from the second wave (peaking day 37) had unconfirmed SARS-CoV-2 specificity.

This receptor was identified in a man between 18 and 35 years old who had mild COVID-19 (a few samples of this study predate the infection). Cell type and time point are not known. The rearrangement joins TRBV5-1 to TRBJ2-7; D is uncertain. Sequencing was performed on PBMCs or a T cell subset sorted from them (not recorded which). The CDR3 DNA reads TGCGCCAGCAGCGCGGACGGTAGCTACGAGCAGTACTTC. The encoded protein is CASSADGSYEQYF. The full variable domain, its missing parts supplied by reference TRBV5-1 and TRBJ2-7, is KAGVTQTPRYLIKTRGQQVTLSCSPISGHRSVSWYQQTPGQGLQFLFEYFSETQRNKGNFPGRFSGRQFSNSRSEMNVSTLELGDSALYLCASSADGSYEQYFGPGTRLTVT.